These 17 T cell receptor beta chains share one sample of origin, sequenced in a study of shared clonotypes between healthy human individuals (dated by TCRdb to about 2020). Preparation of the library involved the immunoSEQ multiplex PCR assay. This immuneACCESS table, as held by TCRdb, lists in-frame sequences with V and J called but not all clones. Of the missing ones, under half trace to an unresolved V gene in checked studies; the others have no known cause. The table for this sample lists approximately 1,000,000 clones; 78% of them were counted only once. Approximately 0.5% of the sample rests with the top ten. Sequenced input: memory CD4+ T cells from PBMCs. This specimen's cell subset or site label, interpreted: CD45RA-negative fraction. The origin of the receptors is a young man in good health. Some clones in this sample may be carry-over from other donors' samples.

The DNA for the CDR3 is TGTGCCTGGAGTGTACAACAGGGAGTGCCAGCTTTCTTT. Encoded protein: CAWSVQQGVPAFF. V is TRBV30 and J is TRBJ1-1, with D tentatively TRBD1 (6 bases). V dropped 0 bases and J dropped 10 bases, with 15 bases sitting between them. There are 13 residues in the CDR3. Looked up from germline, CDR1 is GTSNPN and CDR2 is SVGIG (reference sequence).

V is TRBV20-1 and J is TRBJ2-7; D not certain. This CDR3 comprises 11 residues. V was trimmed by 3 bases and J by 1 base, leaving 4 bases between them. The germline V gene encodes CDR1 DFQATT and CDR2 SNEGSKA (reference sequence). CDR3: CSASESYEQYF. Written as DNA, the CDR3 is TGCAGTGCTAGTGAGTCCTACGAGCAGTACTTC.

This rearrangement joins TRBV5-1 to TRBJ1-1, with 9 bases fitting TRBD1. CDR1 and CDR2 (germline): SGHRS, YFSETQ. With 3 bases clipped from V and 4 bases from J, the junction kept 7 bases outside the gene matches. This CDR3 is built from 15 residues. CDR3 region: CASSSDRGMGTEAFF. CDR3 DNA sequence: TGCGCCAGCAGCTCGGACAGGGGTATGGGCACTGAAGCTTTCTTT.

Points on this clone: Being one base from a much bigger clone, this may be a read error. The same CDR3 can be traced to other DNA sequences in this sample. This CDR3 is CASSFGGNTGELFF. Written as DNA, the CDR3 is TGCGCCAGCAGCTTTGGCGGGAACACCGGGGAGCTGTTTTTT. This sequence joins TRBV5-1 and TRBJ2-2, with D hard to call. CDR1 and CDR2 (germline): SGHRS, YFSETQ. Between the trimmed V and J ends, which lost 2 bases and 1 base, there was a span of 6 bases. This CDR3 has 14 amino acids.

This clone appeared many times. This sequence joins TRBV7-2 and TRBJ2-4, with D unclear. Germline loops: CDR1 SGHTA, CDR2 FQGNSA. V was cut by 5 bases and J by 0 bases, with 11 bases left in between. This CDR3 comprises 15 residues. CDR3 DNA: TGTGCCAGCAGCCCCGATGACTCAGCCAAAAACATTCAGTACTTC. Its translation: CASSPDDSAKNIQYF. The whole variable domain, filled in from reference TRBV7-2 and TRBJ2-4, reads GAGVSQSPSNKVTEKGKDVELRCDPISGHTALYWYRQSLGQGLEFLIYFQGNSAPDKSGLPSDRFSAERTGGSVSTLTIQRTQQEDSAVYLCASSPDDSAKNIQYFGAGTRLSVL.

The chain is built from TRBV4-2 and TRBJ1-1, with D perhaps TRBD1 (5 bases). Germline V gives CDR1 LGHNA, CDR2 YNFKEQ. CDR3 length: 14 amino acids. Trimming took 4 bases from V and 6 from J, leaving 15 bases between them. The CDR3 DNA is TGTGCCAGCAGCCCCACAAACTCAGGGTCTGAAGCTTTCTTT. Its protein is CASSPTNSGSEAFF.

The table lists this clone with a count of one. The chain's CDR3 is CASRILEDTGELFF. CDR3 nucleotide sequence: TGTGCCAGCCGGATTCTAGAGGACACCGGGGAGCTGTTTTTT. The chain combines TRBV6-5 with TRBJ2-2, with no clear D. V lost 8 bases to trimming and J lost 3 bases, with 13 bases between them. Germline V gives CDR1 MNHEY, CDR2 SVGAGI. CDR3 length: 14 residues.

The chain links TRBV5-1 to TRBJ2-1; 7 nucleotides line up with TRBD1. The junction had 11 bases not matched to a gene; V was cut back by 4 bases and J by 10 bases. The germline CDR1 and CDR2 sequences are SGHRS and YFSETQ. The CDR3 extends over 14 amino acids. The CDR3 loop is CASSRDRLGLEQFF. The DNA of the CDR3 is TGCGCCAGCAGCAGGGACAGACTCGGGTTAGAGCAGTTCTTC.

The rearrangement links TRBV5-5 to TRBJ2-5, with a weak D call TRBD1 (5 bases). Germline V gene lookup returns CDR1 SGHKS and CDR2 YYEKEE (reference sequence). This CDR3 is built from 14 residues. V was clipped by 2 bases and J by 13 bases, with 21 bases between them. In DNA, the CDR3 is TGTGCCAGCAGCTTCAATTCAGGGTACGGCCCTACGTACTTC. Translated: CASSFNSGYGPTYF.

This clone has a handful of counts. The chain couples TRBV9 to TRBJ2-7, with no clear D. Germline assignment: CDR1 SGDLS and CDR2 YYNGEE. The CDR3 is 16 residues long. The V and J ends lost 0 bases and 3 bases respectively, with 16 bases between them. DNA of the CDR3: TGTGCCAGCAGCGTAGGATCGACCCTAGAAATCTACGAGCAGTACTTC. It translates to CASSVGSTLEIYEQYF. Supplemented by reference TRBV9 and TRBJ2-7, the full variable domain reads DSGVTQTPKHLITATGQRVTLRCSPRSGDLSVYWYQQSLDQGLQFLIQYYNGEERAKGNILERFSAQQFPDLHSELNLSSLELGDSALYFCASSVGSTLEIYEQYFGPGTRLTVT.

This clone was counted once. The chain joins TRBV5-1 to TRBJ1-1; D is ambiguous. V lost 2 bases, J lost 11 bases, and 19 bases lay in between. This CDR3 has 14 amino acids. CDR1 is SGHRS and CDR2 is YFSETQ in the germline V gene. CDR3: CASSFRGSEPGAFF. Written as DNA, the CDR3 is TGCGCCAGCAGCTTCAGAGGGTCAGAACCGGGGGCTTTCTTT. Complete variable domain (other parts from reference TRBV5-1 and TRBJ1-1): KAGVTQTPRYLIKTRGQQVTLSCSPISGHRSVSWYQQTPGQGLQFLFEYFSETQRNKGNFPGRFSGRQFSNSRSEMNVSTLELGDSALYLCASSFRGSEPGAFFGQGTRLTVV.

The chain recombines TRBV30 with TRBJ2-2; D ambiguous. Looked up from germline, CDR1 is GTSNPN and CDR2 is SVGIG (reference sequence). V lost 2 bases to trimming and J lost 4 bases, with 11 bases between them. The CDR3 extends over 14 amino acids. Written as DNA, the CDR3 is TGTGCCTGGAGTTCCCAAGTCGGCACCGGGGAGCTGTTTTTT. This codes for CAWSSQVGTGELFF.

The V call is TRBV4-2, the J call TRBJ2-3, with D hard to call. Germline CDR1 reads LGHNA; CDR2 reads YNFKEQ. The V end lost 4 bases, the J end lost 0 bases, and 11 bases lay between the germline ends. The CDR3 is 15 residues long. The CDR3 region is CASSPLKASTDTQYF. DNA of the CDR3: TGTGCCAGCAGCCCCCTAAAGGCTAGCACAGATACGCAGTATTTT.

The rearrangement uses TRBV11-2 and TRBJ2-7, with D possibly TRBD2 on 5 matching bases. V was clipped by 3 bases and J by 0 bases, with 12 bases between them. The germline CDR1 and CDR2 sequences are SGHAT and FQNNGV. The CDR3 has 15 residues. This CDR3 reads CASSFRAGSSYEQYF. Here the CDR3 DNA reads TGTGCCAGCAGCTTTAGGGCGGGCAGCTCCTACGAGCAGTACTTC.

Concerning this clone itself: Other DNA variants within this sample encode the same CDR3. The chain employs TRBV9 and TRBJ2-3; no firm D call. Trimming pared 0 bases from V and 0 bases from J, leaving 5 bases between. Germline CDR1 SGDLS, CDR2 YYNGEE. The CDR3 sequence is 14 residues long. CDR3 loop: CASSVVGSTDTQYF. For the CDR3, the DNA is TGTGCCAGCAGCGTAGTGGGAAGCACAGATACGCAGTATTTT.

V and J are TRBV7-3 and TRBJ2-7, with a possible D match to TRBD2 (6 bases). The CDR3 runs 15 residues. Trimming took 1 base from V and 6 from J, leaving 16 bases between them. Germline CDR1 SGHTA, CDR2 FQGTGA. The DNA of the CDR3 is TGTGCCAGCAGCTTAATGGCGGGGTTGGAGGGCGAGCAGTACTTC. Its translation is CASSLMAGLEGEQYF.

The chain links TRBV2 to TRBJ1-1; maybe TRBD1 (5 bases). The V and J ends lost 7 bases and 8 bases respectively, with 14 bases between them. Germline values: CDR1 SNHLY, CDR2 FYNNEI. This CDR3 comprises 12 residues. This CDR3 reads CASTDHWGEAFF. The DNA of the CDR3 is TGTGCCAGCACCGATCACTGGGGGGAAGCTTTCTTT. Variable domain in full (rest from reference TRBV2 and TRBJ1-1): EPEVTQTPSHQVTQMGQEVILRCVPISNHLYFYWYRQILGQKVEFLVSFYNNEISEKSEIFDDQFSVERPDGSNFTLKIRSTKLEDSAMYFCASTDHWGEAFFGQGTRLTVV.